These 13 T cell receptor beta chains originate from one sample sequenced in a study of CD8+ T cells in alopecia areata. cDNA serving as the sequencing template came from extracted, reverse transcribed RNA. Libraries were prepared by immunoSEQ multiplex PCR; TCRdb keeps only in-frame clonotypes and omits some of them. There are about 140,000 clones in the sample; around 49% occur only once, and 0.85% to 1% lies in the top ten. Material: CD4+ T cells sorted from blood, obtained at week 0. The receptors derive from a human donor with alopecia areata.

This clone was counted a single time. The J gene is TRBJ1-5, the V gene TRBV4-1, with TRBD1 matching over 7 bases. The CDR3 contains 16 residues. V lost 2 bases to trimming and J lost 7 bases; unmatched junction nucleotides: 11. Germline V gives CDR1 MGHRA, CDR2 YSYEKL. The CDR3 bases are TGCGCCAGCAGCCAATCCGCGGGACAGCTAGGGCAGCCCCAGCATTTT. Amino acids: CASSQSAGQLGQPQHF.

The rearrangement uses TRBV5-1 and TRBJ2-2, with a possible D match to TRBD1 (5 bases). The CDR3 is 16 residues long. The germline V gene encodes CDR1 SGHRS and CDR2 YFSETQ. V was shortened by 0 bases and J by 0 bases, with 9 bases between the two germline ends. CDR3 sequence: CASSLEGFPNTGELFF. The CDR3, as DNA: TGCGCCAGCAGCTTGGAGGGGTTCCCGAACACCGGGGAGCTGTTTTTT.

The V call is TRBV7-9, the J call TRBJ1-1, with D unclear. The CDR3 covers 15 residues. CDR1 is SEHNR and CDR2 is FQNEAQ in the germline V gene (reference sequence). Trimming stripped 4 bases from V and 0 bases from J, with 12 bases between. DNA for the CDR3: TGTGCCAGCAGCTCGGCAGGATCCCTGAACACTGAAGCTTTCTTT. Protein product: CASSSAGSLNTEAFF.

The V and J genes are TRBV30 and TRBJ2-7, with 11 nucleotides matching TRBD1. The CDR3 consists of 19 residues. Unmatched junction bases numbered 18, after V lost 0 bases and J lost 5 bases. Per the germline V gene, CDR1 is GTSNPN and CDR2 is SVGIG (reference sequence). CDR3 nucleotide sequence: TGTGCCTGGAGTGTACCTTTGCTTGCTGGGACAGGGGGTTTCCACGAGCAGTACTTC. It specifies CAWSVPLLAGTGGFHEQYF.

In its sample, this clone was seen once. This chain joins TRBV11-2 and TRBJ2-2; D gene ambiguous. Trimming removed 2 bases at V and 6 bases at J, with 7 bases between. Germline loops: CDR1 SGHAT, CDR2 FQNNGV. This CDR3 has 13 residues. CDR3 coding DNA: TGTGCCAGCAGCTTAATCGGTCCCGGGGAGCTGTTTTTT. This codes for CASSLIGPGELFF.

In this sample, this clone turned up a few times. The chain recombines TRBV18 with TRBJ1-2; no clear D gene. V was pared by 2 bases and J by 4 bases, with 11 bases between. The CDR3 covers 14 residues. The germline CDR1 and CDR2 sequences are KGHSH and LQKENI. The CDR3 loop reads CASSPDVRPYGYTF. The CDR3 nucleotides read TGTGCCAGCTCACCAGATGTTCGGCCCTATGGCTACACCTTC.

The rearrangement uses TRBV29-1 and TRBJ1-2, with 7 nucleotides matching TRBD1. The CDR3 runs 14 residues. The germline gives CDR1 SQVTM, CDR2 ANQGSEA. Unmatched junction bases numbered 7, after V lost 2 bases and J lost 4 bases. This CDR3 is CSVEKTGSPYGYTF. The CDR3 region has the DNA TGCAGCGTTGAAAAGACAGGGAGTCCCTATGGCTACACCTTC.

V is TRBV6-5 and J is TRBJ1-3; tentative D call: TRBD1 (6 bases). Germline assignment: CDR1 MNHEY and CDR2 SVGAGI. The CDR3 is 15 amino acids. V was cut by 5 bases and J by 0 bases, with 11 bases left in between. This CDR3 is CASSRQAFSGNTIYF. The CDR3 DNA sequence: TGTGCCAGCAGTCGACAGGCCTTCTCTGGAAACACCATATATTTT.

The chain is built from TRBV5-4 and TRBJ1-2; D may be TRBD1 (5 bases). Germline values: CDR1 SGHNT, CDR2 YYREEE (reference sequence). V gave up 2 bases and J gave up 4 bases, with 15 bases separating them. This CDR3 contains 15 residues. CDR3 residues: CASSFSGEGTYGYTF. The CDR3 nucleotides are TGTGCCAGCAGCTTTTCGGGAGAGGGGACCTATGGCTACACCTTC.

The gene calls are TRBV6-1 and TRBJ1-3; D is ambiguous. The germline V gene has CDR1 MNHNS and CDR2 SASEGT. This CDR3 has 12 residues. Between the trimmed V and J ends, which lost 10 bases and 0 bases, there was a span of 7 bases. The DNA of the CDR3 is TGTGCCATCCAGCTCTCTGGAAACACCATATATTTT. Protein sequence: CAIQLSGNTIYF.

The chain employs TRBV23-1 and TRBJ2-1; tentatively, D is TRBD2 (5 bases). TRBV23-1 is an open reading frame, and its role is uncertain. CDR3 length: 16 amino acids. Trimming stripped 2 bases from V and 4 bases from J, with 15 bases between. In DNA, the CDR3 is TGCGCCAGCAGTCAAAATAGTCCCGGAGGTTACAATGAGCAGTTCTTC. It specifies CASSQNSPGGYNEQFF.

This clone was seen more than once but under ten times. V and J are TRBV29-1 and TRBJ2-7; 8 positions agree with TRBD2. There are 15 residues in the CDR3. Germline values: CDR1 SQVTM, CDR2 ANQGSEA. V lost 4 bases and J lost 6; bases outside the gene matches: 14. CDR3 sequence: CSVGTTGSGSAEQYF. In nucleotides, the CDR3 is TGCAGCGTTGGGACGACCGGGAGCGGGAGCGCCGAGCAGTACTTC.

V is TRBV29-1 and J is TRBJ1-2; D remains unclear. The CDR3 is 12 residues long. The V end lost 0 bases, the J end lost 7 bases, and 9 bases lay between the germline ends. Germline CDR1 and CDR2: SQVTM and ANQGSEA. The CDR3 DNA sequence: TGCAGCGTTGAAGATAATGGGAGTGGCTACACCTTC. This sequence encodes CSVEDNGSGYTF.